This T cell receptor (beta chain) was sequenced for a study of blood T cell repertoires in COVID-19. Using immunoSEQ multiplex PCR, the repertoire was profiled, and TCRdb retains in-frame clones only, with some absent. The data show roughly 190,000 clones, approximately 92% seen once. V trimming: 5 bases; J trimming: 5 bases; junction bases outside the gene matches: 4. Germline CDR1 reads SGHAT; CDR2 reads FQNNGV. The CDR3 length is 13 residues. Input material: peripheral blood. The clonotype originates from a man aged 50 to 60 with acute or convalescent COVID-19. This sequence joins TRBV11-2 and TRBJ2-3; 7 bases match TRBD1. CDR3 amino acids: CASSPAGGDTQYF. DNA of the CDR3: TGTGCCAGCAGCCCTGCAGGGGGAGATACGCAGTATTTT.